A single sample is the source of the 14 T cell receptor beta chains below, sequenced in a study of blood T cells in healthy people across ages. Using a J-beta primer mix together with a sample-barcoded 5' primer, a second PCR was run for roughly 6 to 12 cycles. One entry per CDR3 protein results from TCRdb running MiXCR on the 5' RACE reads. The sample includes roughly 800,000 distinct CDR3 sequences, 58% of them seen just once. Material: blood. Every receptor here comes from a man in his thirties or forties in good health.

This clonotype was picked up a small number of times. The rearrangement uses TRBV7-9 and TRBJ1-2, with D possibly being TRBD1 (6 bases). Germline CDR1 reads SEHNR; CDR2 reads FQNEAQ (reference sequence). V was clipped by 8 bases and J by 6 bases, with 13 bases between them. The length of the CDR3 is 12 residues. Written as DNA, the CDR3 is TGTGCCAGCTCCCGGGGGGCTGATGGCTACACCTTC. This sequence encodes CASSRGADGYTF.

V is TRBV6-6 and J is TRBJ2-3, with 10 bases fitting TRBD1. J was trimmed by 2 bases and V by 6 bases; bases with no gene match: 5. This CDR3 is built from 15 residues. Germline CDR1 reads MNHNY; CDR2 reads SVGAGI (reference sequence). CDR3 residues: CASRSGQGNTDTQYF. Written as DNA, the CDR3 is TGTGCCAGCAGGTCGGGACAGGGGAACACAGATACGCAGTATTTT.

This clonotype appeared a few times. This chain joins TRBV29-1 and TRBJ1-1; D is ambiguous. Germline V gene lookup returns CDR1 SQVTM and CDR2 ANQGSEA. The CDR3 loop spans 10 amino acids. V lost 3 bases and J 10 bases, leaving 9 bases between the germline ends. The CDR3 DNA sequence: TGCAGCGTTGAGGGCCGAGGAGCTTTCTTT. This gives the protein CSVEGRGAFF.

The V gene is TRBV7-8, the J gene TRBJ2-1; maybe TRBD1 (6 bases). CDR3 length: 16 residues. CDR1 is SGHVS, CDR2 FQNEAQ, per germline. Trimming removed 4 bases at V and 7 bases at J, with 20 bases between. The CDR3 DNA follows: TGTGCCAGCAGCTGGACAGTCAGGGTGTCGTATAATGAGCAGTTCTTC. It specifies CASSWTVRVSYNEQFF.

This clonotype was recorded once. The junction differs from germline at one of its ends, possibly a read error. This chain links TRBV24-1 with TRBJ2-6; D ambiguous. Germline V gives CDR1 KGHDR, CDR2 SFDVKD. This CDR3 contains 15 residues. For the CDR3, the DNA is TGTACCACCAGTGCTAGGTCCTCTGGGGCCAACGTCCTGACTTTC. Protein: CTTSARSSGANVLTF.

The V gene is TRBV20-1, the J gene TRBJ2-5; 7 positions agree with TRBD2. The CDR3 covers 14 residues. The germline CDR1 and CDR2 sequences are DFQATT and SNEGSKA (reference sequence). V gave up 5 bases and J gave up 4 bases; unmatched junction bases: 10. CDR3 DNA sequence: TGCAGTGCTGGGGAGGCTAGCGGACCAGAGACCCAGTACTTC. It codes for CSAGEASGPETQYF.

The chain combines TRBV4-2 with TRBJ1-1, with D unclear. The CDR3 contains 12 residues. Trimming removed 0 bases from V and 1 base from J, with 0 bases in between. CDR1 is LGHNA, CDR2 YNFKEQ, per germline. The CDR3 coding sequence is TGTGCCAGCAGCCAAGAGAACACTGAAGCTTTCTTT. It translates to CASSQENTEAFF.

The chain couples TRBV5-1 to TRBJ2-3; 7 bases match TRBD2. This CDR3 is built from 15 residues. V lost 6 bases to trimming and J lost 1 base; unmatched junction nucleotides: 8. Germline CDR1 SGHRS, CDR2 YFSETQ. For the CDR3, the DNA is TGCGCCAGCACCCGGTCGGCGGGGGGCACAGATACGCAGTATTTT. Translated, it gives CASTRSAGGTDTQYF.

The chain uses TRBV7-9 and TRBJ2-3, with 8 bases matching TRBD1. In germline, CDR1 is SEHNR, CDR2 FQNEAQ (reference sequence). Trimming took 5 bases from V and 1 from J; bases not matched to a gene: 11. CDR3 size: 17 residues. The CDR3 sequence is CASSPDGTGARTDTQYF. DNA of the CDR3: TGTGCCAGCAGCCCGGACGGGACAGGAGCCCGCACAGATACGCAGTATTTT.

This clonotype was found a few times. The gene calls are TRBV5-8 and TRBJ2-7; 10 bases are a match to TRBD1. Germline trimming cut 4 bases from V and 0 bases from J; bases unmatched to any gene: 10. This CDR3 has 17 residues. From germline, CDR1 is SGHTS and CDR2 YDEGEE. The CDR3 sequence: CASSQNRGTGVSYEQYF. In DNA form, the CDR3 reads TGTGCCAGCAGCCAGAACCGGGGGACAGGGGTCTCCTACGAGCAGTACTTC. The variable domain in full, completed from reference TRBV5-8 and TRBJ2-7, reads EAGVTQSPTHLIKTRGQQATLRCSPISGHTSVYWYQQALGLGLQFLLWYDEGEERNRGNFPPRFSGRQFPNYSSELNVNALELEDSALYLCASSQNRGTGVSYEQYFGPGTRLTVT.

This chain uses TRBV3-1 with TRBJ2-3; no clear D gene. V was shortened by 4 bases and J by 3 bases, with 14 bases between the two germline ends. CDR1 LGHDT and CDR2 YNNKEL come from the germline V gene (reference sequence). CDR3 length: 15 residues. CDR3 coding DNA: TGTGCCAGCAGCCCGAACTCGGGCTCGACAGATACGCAGTATTTT. Translated: CASSPNSGSTDTQYF.

This chain joins TRBV20-1 and TRBJ2-3, with D tentatively TRBD1 (6 bases). The germline CDR1 and CDR2 sequences are DFQATT and SNEGSKA (reference sequence). Trimming removed 0 bases at V and 0 bases at J, with 13 bases between. This CDR3 has 16 amino acids. The CDR3 DNA sequence: TGCAGTGCTAGAGATCTCAGGACAGCTAGCACAGATACGCAGTATTTT. Translating gives CSARDLRTASTDTQYF.

This clonotype occurred a few times. V usage is TRBV2 and J usage is TRBJ2-5; D gene ambiguous. The V end lost 8 bases, the J end lost 2 bases, and 12 bases lay between the germline ends. The CDR3 length is 13 residues. Germline V gene sequence: CDR1 SNHLY, CDR2 FYNNEI. The CDR3 reads CASCGLEQETQYF. CDR3 DNA: TGTGCCAGCTGTGGGCTAGAACAAGAGACCCAGTACTTC.

This chain joins TRBV14 and TRBJ2-7, with D possibly matching TRBD1 (5 bases). The V gene's germline CDR1 is SGHDN and CDR2 FVKESK. This CDR3 has 12 residues. Trimming took off 4 bases at V and 8 bases at J, with 12 bases between the two ends. The CDR3 reads CASSPSRGQQYF. For the CDR3, the DNA is TGTGCCAGCAGCCCTTCTAGGGGTCAGCAGTACTTC. The full variable domain, its missing parts supplied by reference TRBV14 and TRBJ2-7, is EAGVTQFPSHSVIEKGQTVTLRCDPISGHDNLYWYRRVMGKEIKFLLHFVKESKQDESGMPNNRFLAERTGGTYSTLKVQPAELEDSGVYFCASSPSRGQQYFGPGTRLTVT.